The following is a T cell receptor beta chain sequence with its context. V was clipped by 10 bases and J by 5 bases, with 16 bases between them. Germline loops: CDR1 ENHRY, CDR2 SYGVKD. This CDR3 comprises 13 residues. TCRdb passed the 5' RACE reads through MiXCR, listing each CDR3 protein once. The data contain tens of thousands of distinct CDR3 sequences, about 20% of them singletons. Sequencing input: naive CD4+ T cells sorted from a lymph node. The subset was: naive CD4+ T cells, CD4+CD45RA+CD25-. The chain has TRBV10-3 and TRBJ2-3, with D possibly being TRBD1 (7 bases). This sequence originates from a female donor with breast cancer. The CDR3 DNA is TGTGCCACCCTGGGCCAGGGGGGAGATACGCAGTATTTT. Encoded protein: CATLGQGGDTQYF.